This TCR beta chain is from a study of CD8 T cells in ankylosing spondylitis. This clonotype was recorded at least ten times. Its antigen is undetermined. CDR1 is MNHEY, CDR2 SVGAGI, per germline. There are 17 residues in the CDR3. The V and J ends lost 0 bases and 4 bases, in that order; junction bases with no gene match: 8. Findings of the study overall: There were earlier reports of some motif variants in reactive arthritis synovial fluid and blood. Clones linked to disease were reported to show significant enrichment in matched ankylosing spondylitis synovial fluid. It appeared that ankylosing spondylitis blood was characterized by a TCR beta motif of under ten highly homologous variants. With a CD8+ phenotype, disease-linked clones were relatively rare in peripheral blood.

Quantitative barcoded 5'-RACE was used to prepare TCR beta libraries. Using its own MiXCR run on the 5' RACE reads, TCRdb lists one record per CDR3 protein. The table records some 220,000 distinct CDR3 sequences, about 6.7% of them present only once. This clonotype was obtained from a male donor with ankylosing spondylitis. The sequencing sample was made of blood, either unsorted or a sorted T cell fraction (not recorded which). This chain links TRBV6-5 with TRBJ2-1; 8 nucleotides align to TRBD2. CDR3 coding DNA: TGTGCCAGCAGTTACTCGATACTAGCGGATTCTTACAATGAGCAGTTCTTC. It translates to CASSYSILADSYNEQFF.